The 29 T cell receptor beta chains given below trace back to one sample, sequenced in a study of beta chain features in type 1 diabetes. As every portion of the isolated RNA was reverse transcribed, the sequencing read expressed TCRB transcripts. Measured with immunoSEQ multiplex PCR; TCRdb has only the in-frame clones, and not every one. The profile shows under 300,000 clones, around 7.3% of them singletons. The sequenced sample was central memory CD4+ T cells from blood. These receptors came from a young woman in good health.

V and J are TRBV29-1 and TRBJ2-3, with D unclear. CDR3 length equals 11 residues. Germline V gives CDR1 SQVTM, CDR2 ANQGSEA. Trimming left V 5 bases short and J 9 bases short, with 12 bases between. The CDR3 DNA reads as TGCAGCGTTTCCTACCTAGACACGCAGTATTTT. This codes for CSVSYLDTQYF.

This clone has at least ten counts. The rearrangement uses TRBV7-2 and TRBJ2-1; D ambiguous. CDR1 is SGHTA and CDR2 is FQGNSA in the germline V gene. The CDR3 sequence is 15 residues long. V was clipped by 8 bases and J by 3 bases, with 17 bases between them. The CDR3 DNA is TGTGCCAGCTCCCCCGCCCCCAGGATCTACAATGAGCAGTTCTTC. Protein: CASSPAPRIYNEQFF.

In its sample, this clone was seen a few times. The CDR3 DNA reads as TGTGCCAGCAGCGCACCCCAAGAGACCCAGTACTTC. Protein: CASSAPQETQYF. The chain employs TRBV7-9 and TRBJ2-5; no definite D call. Trimming stripped 5 bases from V and 1 base from J, with 5 bases between. The CDR3 sequence is 12 residues long. Germline CDR1 and CDR2: SEHNR and FQNEAQ (reference sequence).

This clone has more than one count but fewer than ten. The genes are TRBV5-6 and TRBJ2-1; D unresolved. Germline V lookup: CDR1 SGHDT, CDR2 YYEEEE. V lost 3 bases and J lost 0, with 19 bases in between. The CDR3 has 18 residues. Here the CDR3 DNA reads TGTGCCAGCAGCTGGGCGGCTACAAAAGTGAGCTCCTACAATGAGCAGTTCTTC. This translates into CASSWAATKVSSYNEQFF. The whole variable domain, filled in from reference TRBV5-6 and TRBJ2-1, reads DAGVTQSPTHLIKTRGQQVTLRCSPKSGHDTVSWYQQALGQGPQFIFQYYEEEERQRGNFPDRFSGHQFPNYSSELNVNALLLGDSALYLCASSWAATKVSSYNEQFFGPGTRLTVL.

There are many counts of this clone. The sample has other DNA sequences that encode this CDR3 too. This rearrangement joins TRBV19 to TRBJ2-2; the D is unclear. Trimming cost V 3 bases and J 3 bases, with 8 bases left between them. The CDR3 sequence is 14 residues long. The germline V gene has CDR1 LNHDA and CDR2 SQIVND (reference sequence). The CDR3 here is CASSMGRDTGELFF. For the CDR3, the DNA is TGTGCCAGTAGTATGGGTCGGGACACCGGGGAGCTGTTTTTT.

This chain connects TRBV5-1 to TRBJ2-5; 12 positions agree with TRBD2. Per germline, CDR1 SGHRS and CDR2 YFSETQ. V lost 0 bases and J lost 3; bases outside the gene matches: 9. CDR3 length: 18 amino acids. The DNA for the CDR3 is TGCGCCAGCAGCTTGGGGCGGATGACTAGCGGGGGAAAAGAGACCCAGTACTTC. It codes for CASSLGRMTSGGKETQYF.

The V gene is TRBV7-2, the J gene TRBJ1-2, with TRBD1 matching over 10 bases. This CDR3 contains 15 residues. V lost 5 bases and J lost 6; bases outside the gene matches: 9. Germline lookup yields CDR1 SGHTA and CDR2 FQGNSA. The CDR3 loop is CASSLRTGGAHGYTF. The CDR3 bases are TGTGCCAGCAGCCTAAGGACAGGGGGAGCTCATGGCTACACCTTC.

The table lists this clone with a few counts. For the CDR3, the DNA is TGTGCCAGCAATCCTAGCGGGAGGGGGACAGATACGCAGTATTTT. Protein: CASNPSGRGTDTQYF. The chain links TRBV2 to TRBJ2-3; 12 bases agree with TRBD2. Germline V gives CDR1 SNHLY, CDR2 FYNNEI. V dropped 7 bases and J dropped 3; count of bases not matched to a gene: 5. The CDR3 spans 15 residues.

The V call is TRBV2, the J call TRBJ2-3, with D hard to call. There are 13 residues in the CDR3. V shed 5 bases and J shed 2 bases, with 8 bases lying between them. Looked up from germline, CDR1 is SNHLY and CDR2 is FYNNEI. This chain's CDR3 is CASSRGNTDTQYF. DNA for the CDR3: TGTGCCAGCAGTCGCGGTAACACAGATACGCAGTATTTT.

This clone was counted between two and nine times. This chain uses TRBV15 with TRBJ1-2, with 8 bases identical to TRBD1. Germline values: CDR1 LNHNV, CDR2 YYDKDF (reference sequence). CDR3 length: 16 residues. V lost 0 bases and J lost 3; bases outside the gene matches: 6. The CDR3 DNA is TGTGCCACCAGCAGAGATGGGCAGGGGGCGTACTATGGCTACACCTTC. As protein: CATSRDGQGAYYGYTF.

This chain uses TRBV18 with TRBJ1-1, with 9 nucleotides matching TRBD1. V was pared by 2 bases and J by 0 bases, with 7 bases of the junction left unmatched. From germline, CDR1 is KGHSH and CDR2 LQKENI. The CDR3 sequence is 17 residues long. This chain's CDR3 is CASSPAGQGGVNTEAFF. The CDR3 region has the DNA TGTGCCAGCTCACCAGCGGGACAGGGCGGTGTGAACACTGAAGCTTTCTTT.

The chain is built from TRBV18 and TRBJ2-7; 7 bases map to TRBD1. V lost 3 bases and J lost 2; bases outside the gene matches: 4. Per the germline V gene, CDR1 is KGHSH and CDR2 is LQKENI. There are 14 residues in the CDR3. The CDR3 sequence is CASSPYRGTYEQYF. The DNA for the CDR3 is TGTGCCAGCTCACCCTACAGGGGTACCTACGAGCAGTACTTC.

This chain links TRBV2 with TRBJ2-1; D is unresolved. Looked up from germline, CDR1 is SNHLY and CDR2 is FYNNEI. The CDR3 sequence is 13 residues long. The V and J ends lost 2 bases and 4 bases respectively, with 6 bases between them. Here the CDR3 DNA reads TGTGCCAGCAGTGAACAGCTGTACAATGAGCAGTTCTTC. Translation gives CASSEQLYNEQFF.

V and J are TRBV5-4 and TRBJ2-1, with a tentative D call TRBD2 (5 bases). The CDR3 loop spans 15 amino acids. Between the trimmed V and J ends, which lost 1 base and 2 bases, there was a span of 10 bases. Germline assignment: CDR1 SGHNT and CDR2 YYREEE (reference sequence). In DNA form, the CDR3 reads TGTGCCAGCAGCTTGAATTACGGGGCCTACAATGAGCAGTTCTTC. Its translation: CASSLNYGAYNEQFF.

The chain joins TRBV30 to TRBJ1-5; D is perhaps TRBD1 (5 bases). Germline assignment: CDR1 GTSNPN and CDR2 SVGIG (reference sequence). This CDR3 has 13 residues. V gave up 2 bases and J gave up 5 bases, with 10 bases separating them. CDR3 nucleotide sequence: TGTGCCTGGAGTCTACAGGAGGATCAGCCCCAGCATTTT. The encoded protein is CAWSLQEDQPQHF. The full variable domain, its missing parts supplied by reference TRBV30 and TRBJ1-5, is SQTIHQWPATLVQPVGSPLSLECTVEGTSNPNLYWYRQAAGRGLQLLFYSVGIGQISSEVPQNLSASRPQDRQFILSSKKLLLSDSGFYLCAWSLQEDQPQHFGDGTRLSIL.

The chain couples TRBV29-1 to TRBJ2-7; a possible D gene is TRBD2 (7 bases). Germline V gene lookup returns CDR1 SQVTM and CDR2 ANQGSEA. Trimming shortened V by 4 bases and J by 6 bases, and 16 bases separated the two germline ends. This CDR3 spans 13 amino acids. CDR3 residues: CSVVSPGGREQYF. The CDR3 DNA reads TGCAGCGTTGTATCCCCGGGGGGCCGCGAGCAGTACTTC.

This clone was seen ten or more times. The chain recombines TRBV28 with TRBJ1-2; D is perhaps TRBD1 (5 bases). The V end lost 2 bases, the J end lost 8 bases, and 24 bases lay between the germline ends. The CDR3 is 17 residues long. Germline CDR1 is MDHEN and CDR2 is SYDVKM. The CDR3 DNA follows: TGTGCCAGCAGTTTACCCCTATCCTTGAGGGGCGTTAAGGGCTACACCTTC. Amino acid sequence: CASSLPLSLRGVKGYTF.

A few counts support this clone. CDR3 sequence reads: CASRWDYNQPQHF. In nucleotides, the CDR3 is TGTGCCAGCAGGTGGGACTACAATCAGCCCCAGCATTTT. The chain has TRBV6-5 and TRBJ1-5; weak D call: TRBD1 (5 bases). V was clipped by 6 bases and J by 3 bases, with 9 bases between them. The CDR3 is 13 residues long. Per the germline V gene, CDR1 is MNHEY and CDR2 is SVGAGI.

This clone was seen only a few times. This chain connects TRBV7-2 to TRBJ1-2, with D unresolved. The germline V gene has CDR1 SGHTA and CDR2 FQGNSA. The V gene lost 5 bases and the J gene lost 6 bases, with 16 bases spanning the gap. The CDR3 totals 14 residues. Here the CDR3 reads CASSARLGADGYTF. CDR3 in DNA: TGTGCCAGCAGCGCCAGACTGGGAGCGGATGGCTACACCTTC.

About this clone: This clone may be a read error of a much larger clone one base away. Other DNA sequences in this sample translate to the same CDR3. The DNA for the CDR3 is TGTGCCAGCAGCTTAGCGGATACGCAGTATTTT. This gives the protein CASSLADTQYF. The genes are TRBV7-6 and TRBJ2-3; no firm D call. Trimming took 0 bases from V and 6 from J, leaving 1 base between them. Germline CDR1 reads SGHVS; CDR2 reads FNYEAQ. The CDR3 consists of 11 residues.

CDR3 DNA: TGTGCCAGCAGCGTAGGAGGAAGCTCCTACGAGCAGTACTTC. This encodes CASSVGGSSYEQYF. This rearrangement joins TRBV9 to TRBJ2-7; D gene uncertain. The CDR3 length is 14 residues. Trimming pared 0 bases from V and 0 bases from J, leaving 7 bases between. Germline CDR1 is SGDLS and CDR2 is YYNGEE.

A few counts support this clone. The CDR3 region is CASSFELLDYNEQFF. CDR3 coding DNA: TGTGCCAGCAGCTTTGAGTTGCTGGACTACAATGAGCAGTTCTTC. J is TRBJ2-1 and V is TRBV11-2; D not certain. Trimming cost V 3 bases and J 3 bases, with 12 bases left between them. Germline V gene lookup returns CDR1 SGHAT and CDR2 FQNNGV. This CDR3 has 15 residues.

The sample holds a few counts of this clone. In DNA form, the CDR3 reads TGTGCCAGCAGCTTCCTAGCGGGGTTTGTCAATGAGCAGTTCTTC. Its protein product is CASSFLAGFVNEQFF. The J gene is TRBJ2-1, the V gene TRBV11-2; 9 bases line up with TRBD2. Looked up from germline, CDR1 is SGHAT and CDR2 is FQNNGV. V dropped 3 bases and J dropped 6; count of bases not matched to a gene: 6. The CDR3 extends over 15 amino acids. Based on the CDR3 plus reference TRBV11-2 and TRBJ2-1, the full variable domain is EAGVAQSPRYKIIEKRQSVAFWCNPISGHATLYWYQQILGQGPKLLIQFQNNGVVDDSQLPKDRFSAERLKGVDSTLKIQPAKLEDSAVYLCASSFLAGFVNEQFFGPGTRLTVL.

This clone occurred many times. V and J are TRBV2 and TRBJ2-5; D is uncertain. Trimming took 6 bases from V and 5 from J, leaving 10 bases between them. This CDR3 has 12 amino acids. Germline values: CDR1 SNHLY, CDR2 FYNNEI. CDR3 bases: TGTGCCAGCAGACCGGACGGGGAGACCCAGTACTTC. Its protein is CASRPDGETQYF. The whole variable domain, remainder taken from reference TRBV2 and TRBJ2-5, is EPEVTQTPSHQVTQMGQEVILRCVPISNHLYFYWYRQILGQKVEFLVSFYNNEISEKSEIFDDQFSVERPDGSNFTLKIRSTKLEDSAMYFCASRPDGETQYFGPGTRLLVL.

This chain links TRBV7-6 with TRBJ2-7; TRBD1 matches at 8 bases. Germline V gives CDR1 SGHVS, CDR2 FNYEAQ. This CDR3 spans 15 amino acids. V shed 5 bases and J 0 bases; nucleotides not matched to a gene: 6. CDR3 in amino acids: CASSVGQGSSYEQYF. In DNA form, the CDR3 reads TGTGCCAGCAGCGTAGGACAGGGTAGCTCCTACGAGCAGTACTTC.

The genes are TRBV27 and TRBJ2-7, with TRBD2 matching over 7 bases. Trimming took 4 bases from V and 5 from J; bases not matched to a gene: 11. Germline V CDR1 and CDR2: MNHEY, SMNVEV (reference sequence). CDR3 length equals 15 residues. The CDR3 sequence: CASSSWGGSSDEQYF. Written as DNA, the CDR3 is TGTGCCAGCAGTTCCTGGGGGGGGTCTAGCGACGAGCAGTACTTC.

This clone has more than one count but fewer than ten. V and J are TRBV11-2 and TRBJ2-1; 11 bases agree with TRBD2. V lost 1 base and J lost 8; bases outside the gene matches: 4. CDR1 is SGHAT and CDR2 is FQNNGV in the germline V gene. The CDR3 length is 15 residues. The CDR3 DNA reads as TGTGCCAGCAGCTTAGGACTAGCGGGACCATATGAGCAGTTCTTC. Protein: CASSLGLAGPYEQFF.

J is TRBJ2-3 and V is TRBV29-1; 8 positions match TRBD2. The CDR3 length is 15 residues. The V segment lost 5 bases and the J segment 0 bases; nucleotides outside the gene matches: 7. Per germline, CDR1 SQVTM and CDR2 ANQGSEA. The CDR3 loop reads CSVISAGASTDTQYF. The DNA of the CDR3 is TGCAGCGTTATTTCAGCGGGGGCTAGCACAGATACGCAGTATTTT.

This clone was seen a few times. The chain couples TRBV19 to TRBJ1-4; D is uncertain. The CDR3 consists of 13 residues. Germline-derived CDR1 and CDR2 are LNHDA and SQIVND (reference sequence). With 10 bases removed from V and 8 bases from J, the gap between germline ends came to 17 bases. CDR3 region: CATQRSRSEKLFF. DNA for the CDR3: TGTGCCACCCAAAGGTCGAGATCCGAAAAACTGTTTTTT.